This entry concerns a single T cell receptor (beta chain). This sample stems from a study of blood T cell repertoires in COVID-19. Study details: Samples came from the United States, Italy and Spain, spanning acute and convalescent COVID-19. The analysed material was cDNA or gDNA that came from T cells, B-cell-depleted T cells, or PBMCs.

Study processing details: Counts of nucleated cells, estimated from reference gene primer amplification, were obtained. The repertoire was sequenced with immunoSEQ multiplex PCR; TCRdb's copy has only in-frame clones and lacks some. V and J calls and clone size are as listed in that table; D and trimming were resolved from the DNA. The table includes fewer than 80,000 clones, around 85% detected once. V was cut by 3 bases and J by 8 bases, with 8 bases left in between. Germline-derived CDR1 and CDR2 are MNHNS and SASEGT. The CDR3 is 12 residues long. The clonotype comes from a man under 40 with acute or convalescent COVID-19. Sequenced sample: peripheral blood. J is TRBJ2-1 and V is TRBV6-1, with D possibly matching TRBD1 (6 bases). The CDR3 nucleotides are TGTGCCAGCAGTGACAGGGGACATGAGCAGTTCTTC. Its translation: CASSDRGHEQFF.